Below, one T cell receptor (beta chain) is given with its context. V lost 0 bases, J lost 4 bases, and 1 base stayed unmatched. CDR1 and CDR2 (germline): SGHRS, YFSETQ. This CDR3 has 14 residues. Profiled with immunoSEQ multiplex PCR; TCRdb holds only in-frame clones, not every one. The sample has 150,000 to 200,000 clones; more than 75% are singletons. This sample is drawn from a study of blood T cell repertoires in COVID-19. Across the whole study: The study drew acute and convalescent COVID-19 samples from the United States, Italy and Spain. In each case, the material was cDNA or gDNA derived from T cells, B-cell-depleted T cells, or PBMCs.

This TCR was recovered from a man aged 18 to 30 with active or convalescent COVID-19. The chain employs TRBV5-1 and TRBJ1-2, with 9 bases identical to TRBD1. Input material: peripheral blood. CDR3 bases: TGCGCCAGCAGCTTGGGGGACAGGGTCTATGGCTACACCTTC. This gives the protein CASSLGDRVYGYTF.